This T cell receptor beta chain was recorded in a study of T cells in Graves' hyperthyroidism and ophthalmopathy (dated by TCRdb to between 2018 and 2020). Study-level background: Peripheral blood samples were taken at initial diagnosis, before any treatment was given. A discovery cohort of roughly 100 patients, approximately 45 with Graves' ophthalmopathy and roughly 59 with stable Graves' hyperthyroidism, was used to find distinguishing TCR V-J signatures. An independent validation cohort of about 19 hyperthyroidism patients and about 16 patients who later progressed to ophthalmopathy tested prospective prediction of ophthalmopathy. The 75 to 100 discovery patients were randomly split 7:3 into training and test sets. The study also compared thyroid tissue and blood T-cell repertoires from 6 or 7 Graves' hyperthyroidism patients. Following sampling, methimazole starting at 30 mg daily was given to hyperthyroidism patients, and high-dose intravenous methylprednisolone was given to ophthalmopathy patients. TCR Vbeta CDR3 sequencing of 135 peripheral blood samples (under 45 ophthalmopathy, around 80 hyperthyroidism and some 17 progressor patients) is reported in the paper. General findings and caveats noted by the study authors: No statistical method was used to set the sample size in advance, and investigators knew the group allocation. In validation, the model predicted progression to ophthalmopathy a median of about 6.5 months before onset, with 70% to 71% sensitivity and roughly 73% specificity. Most expanded thyroid clonotypes (frequency above 0.001) were also detected in blood, a finding suggesting that blood repertoires may reflect thyroid immune responses. A 13 V-J signature model separated ophthalmopathy from stable hyperthyroidism, with around 91% sensitivity and roughly 82% specificity in cross-validation and 80%/75% in testing.

Per the germline V gene, SNHLY is the CDR1 and FYNNEI is the CDR2. The CDR3 runs 13 amino acids, cysteine and phenylalanine included. Only the CDR3 DNA is retained, 39 bases long and in frame from the first base. A patient counted as having stable Graves' hyperthyroidism if no progression to ophthalmopathy occurred over 18 months of follow-up. The hyperthyroidism patients were between 18 and 65 years old and newly diagnosed, with a disease duration of less than 2 months. The study excluded patients with uncontrolled infections, other autoimmune diseases, pregnancy or lactation. Diagnoses were based on clinical symptoms, serum thyroxine and TRAb, thyroid ultrasound and orbital computed tomography. PBMCs were separated from roughly 10 ml of fresh peripheral blood using Ficoll-Paque density gradient centrifugation. Total RNA was extracted with Trizol reagent, and quality was checked on an Agilent 2100 Bioanalyzer.

This clonotype came up many times. The target of this receptor is not known. No base qualities exist here, and no much larger clone lies one base off it. TCR beta CDR3 regions were amplified from RNA transcripts. The first round of RT-PCR for the TCR CDR3 was performed with the HTBI primer set and the Qiagen OneStep RT-PCR kit. The libraries were constructed in a second round of multiplex PCR and then size-selected and purified. Paired-end sequencing of the libraries was performed with 100 bp reads on an Illumina HiSeq2000. Regarding the original processing steps: SOAPnuke was used to process the raw data, throwing out any read that contained adapters or uncalled bases, had a mean Phred below 15, or lacked an exact constant-primer or identifier match. High-quality paired reads were merged using COPE v1.2.5, and each unique nucleotide sequence was defined as a clonotype. Clonotypes were aligned to IMGT TRBV, TRBD and TRBJ reference segments using MiTCR v1.1. The analysis was restricted to V-J combinations with a frequency above 0.0001, which together covered 98% to 99.2% of the repertoires. A TCS score was defined as the ratio between F50 (clonal expansion) and ExV (chaos), using BLOSUM62-based TCRdist between CDR3 peptides within each V-J. Welch's t-statistics and random forest reduced roughly 530 V-J features to about 13, which were used in a naive Bayes classifier (R e1071). TCRdb ran its own pipeline on the public reads, namely fastp trimming at Q25 and MiXCR clone calling, and kept in-frame beta chains. Entries are consolidated by CDR3 protein sequence, retaining the most common genes and DNA. The authors' filters were not applied to this entry. The table for this sample lists under 350,000 distinct CDR3 sequences; approximately 18% of them were counted only once. The top ten clonotypes cover less than 65% of the sample.

The chain was built from TRBV2 and TRBJ1-4; TRBD1 is possibly the D segment (6 matching bases). Specimen: blood. This sequence originates from a woman aged 50 to 60 with Graves' hyperthyroidism. The CDR3 has the sequence CALAGQRNEKLFF. The sequence in DNA is TGTGCGTTGGCAGGACAGCGTAATGAAAAACTGTTTTTT.